The present T cell receptor (beta chain) was sequenced within a study of T cell changes during pregnancy in multiple sclerosis (dated 2019 in TCRdb). Context from the whole study: In women with multiple sclerosis, the researchers looked at how the T cell repertoire shifted as pregnancy progressed.

Turning to this clone: Its antigen is not yet known. The input lacks base qualities; no much larger clone sits a single base away.

CDR3 length: 14 amino acids, cysteine to phenylalanine. The sequence is cut down to CDR3 DNA, 42 bases in frame from base 1. V ends up 6 bases short and J 7 bases short, with an unmatched junction base count of 9. Taken from the germline V gene, the CDR1 and CDR2 loops are SGHVS and FQNEAQ. Receptor libraries were prepared by the immunoSEQ multiplex PCR assay. TCRdb took over this immuneACCESS table, retaining in-frame rearrangements with V and J assigned. Such tables are incomplete; in checked studies, under half of the missing clones stem from an unresolved V gene, and the remainder is unexplained. In this sample the table shows around 70,000 clones, approximately 92% of which occur a single time. 3.7% of the sample belongs to the ten largest clones.

The receptor was derived from a female donor in good health, enrolled as a control in a pregnancy study. The sequenced sample was peripheral blood, obtained after pregnancy. The receptor chain draws on TRBV7-8 and TRBJ1-2; TRBD1 fits 9 bases in the junction. In nucleotides, the sequence is TGTGCCAGCAGACCCATGGGACAGGGATCTGGCTACACCTTC. Its coded protein is CASRPMGQGSGYTF.